This T cell receptor beta chain is drawn from a study of CD8+ T cells in alopecia areata. Study-wide context: It was oral tofacitinib, at 5 to 10 mg twice daily, that treated patients received.

RNA extraction and reverse transcription yielded cDNA as sequencing template. Profiled with immunoSEQ multiplex PCR; TCRdb holds only in-frame clones, not every one. The sample lists about 180,000 clones; approximately 49% were seen once. The germline V gene has CDR1 SGHRS and CDR2 YFSETQ. This CDR3 has 14 residues. V shed 0 bases and J shed 0 bases, with 7 bases lying between them. Described treatment: oral pan-JAK inhibitor, 5-10 mg twice daily. This chain uses TRBV5-1 with TRBJ2-7; D not certain. Material: CD8+ T cells sorted from blood, obtained at week 52, from a patient treated with tofacitinib. This receptor was identified in a human donor with alopecia areata. CDR3 nucleotide sequence: TGCGCCAGCAGCTTGGGTCTGGGCTCCTACGAGCAGTACTTC. Translated: CASSLGLGSYEQYF. The full variable domain, its missing parts supplied by reference TRBV5-1 and TRBJ2-7, is KAGVTQTPRYLIKTRGQQVTLSCSPISGHRSVSWYQQTPGQGLQFLFEYFSETQRNKGNFPGRFSGRQFSNSRSEMNVSTLELGDSALYLCASSLGLGSYEQYFGPGTRLTVT.